Each of the 26 T cell receptor beta chains below was sequenced from the same sample in a study of spatial heterogeneity in lung cancer. TCRdb reprocessed the 5' RACE reads via MiXCR and lists one record per CDR3 protein. The profile covers some 96,000 distinct CDR3 sequences, with 4.4% appearing a single time and 21% taken by the ten largest. Study-wide points: Tumors with more nonsynonymous mutations had more expanded intratumoral alpha and beta TCRs.

Time point of the sample: sample taken at primary tumor resection. Their target antigens are unknown. Sequenced here: lung tumor tissue, sampled at surgery. The receptors originated from a male donor with early-stage non-small cell lung cancer.

The table lists this clonotype with many counts. The V gene is TRBV5-1, the J gene TRBJ2-7, with D possibly being TRBD1 or TRBD2 (5 bases each). Germline values: CDR1 SGHRS, CDR2 YFSETQ. V was trimmed by 3 bases and J by 4 bases, leaving 11 bases between them. The CDR3 sequence is 13 residues long. As DNA, the CDR3 is TGCGCCAGCAGCTCGGGACCAGAATACGAGCAGTACTTC. Translation: CASSSGPEYEQYF.

This clonotype was recorded at least ten times. The chain joins TRBV12-3 or TRBV12-4 to TRBJ1-5; TRBD1 is a possible D gene (5 bases). V lost 3 bases and J lost 1, with 19 bases in between. The CDR3 is 18 amino acids. The CDR3 spells CASSFILTGTQSNQPQHF. CDR3 sequence (DNA): TGTGCCAGCAGTTTTATTCTTACGGGGACTCAAAGCAATCAGCCCCAGCATTTT.

This clonotype was recorded a few times. J is TRBJ1-4 and V is TRBV28; D might be TRBD1 (5 bases). The V end lost 3 bases, the J end lost 7 bases, and 12 bases lay between the germline ends. The V gene's germline CDR1 is MDHEN and CDR2 SYDVKM. There are 14 residues in the CDR3. The CDR3 loop reads CASSFRGTGEKLFF. For the CDR3, the DNA is TGTGCCAGCAGTTTTCGCGGCACAGGTGAAAAACTGTTTTTT.

This clonotype was seen repeatedly, ten times or more. The V gene is TRBV29-1, the J gene TRBJ2-2; 10 positions match TRBD2. The CDR3 consists of 15 residues. Germline CDR1 is SQVTM and CDR2 is ANQGSEA. V dropped 7 bases and J dropped 0; count of bases not matched to a gene: 5. The CDR3 bases are TGCAGCGCACATCTAGCGGGAGCGAACACCGGGGAGCTGTTTTTT. It codes for CSAHLAGANTGELFF.

This clonotype has at least ten counts. The genes are TRBV27 and TRBJ2-7; 8 nucleotides agree with TRBD1. CDR3 size: 14 residues. The trim removed 7 bases at V and 4 bases at J, leaving 9 bases unmatched. The V gene's germline CDR1 is MNHEY and CDR2 SMNVEV (reference sequence). As DNA, the CDR3 is TGTGCCAGCAACAGGACAGGGCGACCATACGAGCAGTACTTC. Amino acids: CASNRTGRPYEQYF.

This clonotype showed up just a few times. The junction departs from the called germline gene at one end, perhaps through a read error. The chain is built from TRBV18 and TRBJ1-1; D perhaps matches TRBD1 (6 bases). The germline CDR1 and CDR2 sequences are KGHSH and LQKENI. The CDR3 consists of 13 residues. Here the CDR3 DNA reads TGTGCCAGCTCACCTACAGGGAACACTGAAGCTCTCTTT. Translated: CASSPTGNTEALF.

This clonotype was picked up many times. The J gene is TRBJ2-1, the V gene TRBV24-1; TRBD2 agrees at 8 bases. Germline V CDR1 and CDR2: KGHDR, SFDVKD. Trimming cost V 4 bases and J 5 bases; bases outside gene matches: 9. This CDR3 contains 16 residues. The CDR3 coding sequence is TGTGCCACCAGTGACCCACTAGCGGAAACTCACAATGAGCAGTTCTTC. It codes for CATSDPLAETHNEQFF.

This clonotype occurred a few times. This chain links TRBV15 with TRBJ2-3; TRBD2 is a possible D gene (6 bases). Per germline, CDR1 LNHNV and CDR2 YYDKDF (reference sequence). The V gene lost 2 bases and the J gene lost 6 bases, with 12 bases spanning the gap. The CDR3 has 14 amino acids. In DNA, the CDR3 is TGTGCCACCAGCAGATTAAAGGAGGGGGATACGCAGTATTTT. Protein: CATSRLKEGDTQYF. The full variable domain, rest sourced from reference TRBV15 and TRBJ2-3, is DAMVIQNPRYQVTQFGKPVTLSCSQTLNHNVMYWYQQKSSQAPKLLFHYYDKDFNNEADTPDNFQSRRPNTSFCFLDIRSPGLGDTAMYLCATSRLKEGDTQYFGPGTRLTVL.

This clonotype was observed at least ten times. The CDR3, as DNA: TGCAGTGGGGGGACTGTCAGCTACGAGCAGTACTTC. Translating it yields CSGGTVSYEQYF. This chain uses TRBV20-1 with TRBJ2-7; D may be TRBD2 (6 bases). Germline values: CDR1 DFQATT, CDR2 SNEGSKA (reference sequence). The V end was cut by 7 bases, the J end by 3 bases, with 13 bases between. This CDR3 has 12 amino acids.

This clonotype was recorded many times. The chain employs TRBV27 and TRBJ2-5; TRBD1 aligns across 11 bases. The CDR3 is 17 residues long. Looked up from germline, CDR1 is MNHEY and CDR2 is SMNVEV (reference sequence). Germline trimming cut 5 bases from V and 4 bases from J; bases unmatched to any gene: 12. The CDR3 DNA follows: TGTGCCAGCAGTCTTATCCCGGGACAGGGGGGAGTAGAGACCCAGTACTTC. Encoded protein: CASSLIPGQGGVETQYF.

This clonotype was recorded at least ten times. V and J are TRBV11-2 and TRBJ1-1; 7 positions match TRBD1. The CDR3 is made up of 13 amino acids. Per the germline V gene, CDR1 is SGHAT and CDR2 is FQNNGV. Germline trimming cut 0 bases from V and 6 bases from J; bases unmatched to any gene: 1. DNA for the CDR3: TGTGCCAGCAGCTTAGACGGGACAGCTGAAGCTTTCTTT. Its translation is CASSLDGTAEAFF.

This clonotype was found many times. The genes are TRBV5-1 and TRBJ2-7; perhaps D is TRBD1 or TRBD2 (5 bases each). The CDR3 consists of 14 residues. Germline V gene sequence: CDR1 SGHRS, CDR2 YFSETQ. Trimming removed 4 bases from V and 2 bases from J, with 13 bases in between. The CDR3 loop is CASSQGPDPYEQYF. The CDR3 DNA reads TGCGCCAGCAGCCAGGGACCCGACCCCTACGAGCAGTACTTC.

At least ten counts were recorded for this clonotype. The chain recombines TRBV4-1 with TRBJ2-7, with D tentatively TRBD1 (6 bases). Trimming pared 3 bases from V and 3 bases from J, leaving 15 bases between. The CDR3 totals 15 residues. CDR1 is MGHRA, CDR2 YSYEKL, per germline. CDR3 in DNA: TGCGCCAGCAGCCATTGGGCCGGGACAAACTACGAGCAGTACTTC. Translated: CASSHWAGTNYEQYF.

In this sample, this clonotype turned up many times. The rearrangement uses TRBV6-5 and TRBJ1-4; TRBD1 is a possible D gene (5 bases). V gave up 0 bases and J gave up 6 bases, with 8 bases separating them. The CDR3 runs 14 residues. Germline lookup yields CDR1 MNHEY and CDR2 SVGAGI. CDR3 coding DNA: TGTGCCAGCAGTTACTCGGGGCCGGATGAAAAACTGTTTTTT. This gives the protein CASSYSGPDEKLFF.

This clonotype showed up many times. This chain links TRBV12-3 or TRBV12-4 with TRBJ1-5; D unresolved. Trimming removed 4 bases at V and 0 bases at J, with 10 bases between. CDR3 length: 15 residues. CDR3 region: CASSYGQYSNQPQHF. In DNA form, the CDR3 reads TGTGCCAGCAGTTATGGGCAGTATAGCAATCAGCCCCAGCATTTT.

This clonotype appeared many times. V and J are TRBV27 and TRBJ1-2, with 7 bases that match TRBD1. V gave up 8 bases and J gave up 6 bases; unmatched junction bases: 15. Germline-derived CDR1 and CDR2 are MNHEY and SMNVEV (reference sequence). The CDR3 contains 15 residues. For the CDR3, the DNA is TGTGCCAGCCGGGGGACAGACCTCCCGAGAGATGGCTACACCTTC. Its translation is CASRGTDLPRDGYTF.

This clonotype was recorded many times. The chain links TRBV10-3 to TRBJ1-1; D not resolved. The CDR3 runs to 16 residues. Germline CDR1 and CDR2: ENHRY and SYGVKD. Trimming stripped 2 bases from V and 13 bases from J, with 26 bases between. CDR3 bases: TGTGCCATCAGTGAGGGATTCCATGTGCAGAGGGCCAGCGGTTTCTTT. The encoded protein is CAISEGFHVQRASGFF.

This clonotype was found many times. The germline gene is not matched at one end of the junction; a read error may be the cause. The gene calls are TRBV5-1 and TRBJ2-3, with D maybe TRBD2 (5 bases). CDR1 and CDR2 from the germline V gene are SGHRS and YFSETQ. The CDR3 runs 14 residues. CDR3 sequence: CASSYSDKPRTEDF. The DNA of the CDR3 is TGCGCCAGCAGCTACTCGGATAAACCTCGGACGGAGGATTTT.

The chain couples TRBV20-1 to TRBJ2-7; TRBD2 aligns across 12 bases. This CDR3 has 14 residues. Germline V gene data show CDR1 as DFQATT and CDR2 as SNEGSKA (reference sequence). V lost 6 bases to trimming and J lost 7 bases; unmatched junction nucleotides: 10. DNA for the CDR3: TGCAGTGCAGGGGCCCCAGGACTAGCGGGAGAGCAGTACTTC. Translation: CSAGAPGLAGEQYF.

This clonotype was recorded at least ten times. The rearrangement links TRBV6-1 to TRBJ2-4; D is undetermined. The CDR3 loop spans 16 amino acids. The V end lost 8 bases, the J end lost 0 bases, and 17 bases lay between the germline ends. CDR1 and CDR2 from the germline V gene are MNHNS and SASEGT. CDR3 coding DNA: TGTGCCAGCGGGAAACCGACTTATGTAGCCAAAAACATTCAGTACTTC. Translating gives CASGKPTYVAKNIQYF.

At least ten counts were recorded for this clonotype. The J gene is TRBJ2-7, the V gene TRBV21-1; no check of the table's D call, TRBD2, against the DNA was made. TRBV21-1 is termed a pseudogene. The CDR3 is 17 amino acids. The CDR3 nucleotides read TGTGCCAGCAGCGGACGAGGACTAGCGGGAGTCTCGGACGAGCAGTACTTC. The encoded protein is CASSGRGLAGVSDEQYF.

This clonotype was picked up many times. This sequence joins TRBV5-1 and TRBJ2-6, with 8 nucleotides matching TRBD1. In germline, CDR1 is SGHRS, CDR2 YFSETQ. V lost 4 bases and J lost 0; bases outside the gene matches: 6. The length of the CDR3 is 17 residues. The CDR3 nucleotides read TGCGCCAGCAGCCCTGGGACAGGCCCCTCTGGGGCCAACGTCCTGACTTTC. Translated, it gives CASSPGTGPSGANVLTF.

This clonotype was detected ten times or more. This chain links TRBV27 with TRBJ1-2; D unclear. This CDR3 has 14 amino acids. Germline CDR1 is MNHEY and CDR2 is SMNVEV (reference sequence). Trimming cost V 5 bases and J 2 bases, with 12 bases left between them. The CDR3 sequence is CASSLYPANYGYTF. The CDR3 coding sequence is TGTGCCAGCAGTCTTTATCCTGCAAACTATGGCTACACCTTC.

This clonotype has ten or more counts. CDR3: CASSKSDRNYGYTF. The CDR3 coding sequence is TGTGCCAGCAGCAAGTCGGACAGGAACTATGGCTACACCTTC. The chain is built from TRBV5-6 and TRBJ1-2; 7 bases are a match to TRBD1. The CDR3 has 14 amino acids. The V gene end was trimmed by 4 bases and the J gene end by 2 bases; junction bases not matched to a gene: 5. Germline V lookup: CDR1 SGHDT, CDR2 YYEEEE.

The chain couples TRBV27 to TRBJ2-1; 11 bases are shared with TRBD2. CDR3 length: 20 residues. CDR1 and CDR2 from the germline V gene are MNHEY and SMNVEV (reference sequence). Losses at the gene ends were 3 bases for V and 2 bases for J; bases not matched to a gene: 15. The CDR3 nucleotides read TGTGCCAGCAGTTTGGGACTAGCGGAATCCCTAATAAAAACCTACAATGAGCAGTTCTTC. Its protein is CASSLGLAESLIKTYNEQFF.

This clonotype came up many times. The chain employs TRBV29-1 and TRBJ2-2; maybe TRBD2 (6 bases). V shed 4 bases and J shed 6 bases, with 6 bases lying between them. The CDR3 runs 11 residues. Looked up from germline, CDR1 is SQVTM and CDR2 is ANQGSEA. The CDR3 spells CSVGEAGELFF. As DNA, the CDR3 is TGCAGCGTTGGGGAGGCCGGGGAGCTGTTTTTT.